The sample holds a few counts of the clone carrying this T cell receptor (beta chain). This entry is derived from a study of cytomegalovirus exposure and HLA in healthy donors. Primers for the PCR totalled 60 Vbeta and 13 Jbeta. Generated by immunoSEQ multiplex PCR, the TCRdb table keeps only in-frame clones and is missing some. The sample holds 100,000 to 120,000 clones; roughly 78% are singletons and the top ten take approximately 1.2%. Germline V gene data show CDR1 as GTSNPN and CDR2 as SVGIG (reference sequence). After removal of 0 bases from V and 4 bases from J, the junction contained 3 bases not matched to a gene. There are 15 residues in the CDR3.

The TCR was taken from a woman aged 25 to 45 in good health and CMV-seronegative. This rearrangement joins TRBV30 to TRBJ2-1, with 10 bases fitting TRBD2. The sample comprised PBMCs. CDR3 in amino acids: CAWSVGTSVYNEQFF. In DNA form, the CDR3 reads TGTGCCTGGAGTGTAGGGACTAGCGTATACAATGAGCAGTTCTTC.